Shown below are 5 T cell receptor beta chains from a single sample sequenced in a study of cytomegalovirus exposure and HLA in healthy donors. The study ran its PCR with 60 Vbeta and 13 Jbeta primers. The assay was immunoSEQ multiplex PCR, and TCRdb's table has in-frame clones only and misses some. Altogether roughly 63,000 clones are present, around 68% being singletons, with the ten largest covering nearly 25%. Sequencing used PBMCs. The source is a man in his fifties or sixties in good health and CMV-seropositive.

The chain combines TRBV27 with TRBJ2-7, with 7 bases matching TRBD1. The ends lost 5 bases at V and 4 bases at J; junction bases unmatched: 5. This CDR3 contains 13 residues. Germline V gives CDR1 MNHEY, CDR2 SMNVEV (reference sequence). CDR3 protein: CASSGTDRYEQYF. The DNA of the CDR3 is TGTGCCAGCAGTGGCACGGACAGGTACGAGCAGTACTTC.

The rearrangement joins TRBV6-1 to TRBJ2-7, with TRBD1 identical over 7 bases. There are 15 residues in the CDR3. Per germline, CDR1 MNHNS and CDR2 SASEGT. The J segment lost 1 base and the V segment lost 7 bases, leaving 10 bases of the junction unmatched. CDR3 in DNA: TGTGCCAGCATCCTCGGGACAGTCGCTTCCTACGAGCAGTACTTC. Amino acid sequence: CASILGTVASYEQYF.

The rearrangement uses TRBV30 and TRBJ2-7; 14 positions match TRBD2. This CDR3 is 16 amino acids long. Germline CDR1 reads GTSNPN; CDR2 reads SVGIG (reference sequence). Trimming at V came to 4 bases and at J to 7 bases, leaving 12 bases not matched to a gene. The CDR3 bases are TGTGCCTGGACCCCAAGACTAGCGGGAGGGCCGGTTGAGCAGTACTTC. Its protein is CAWTPRLAGGPVEQYF.

This clone has just one count. This rearrangement joins TRBV5-1 to TRBJ1-2; D uncertain. The CDR3 is 13 residues long. V lost 0 bases and J 8 bases, leaving 11 bases between the germline ends. CDR1 and CDR2 (germline): SGHRS, YFSETQ. The CDR3 sequence: CASSLADFRGYTF. CDR3 nucleotide sequence: TGCGCCAGCAGCTTGGCCGACTTTAGGGGCTACACCTTC.

This clone was counted between two and nine times. The chain is built from TRBV9 and TRBJ2-2; TRBD1 might be the D (5 bases). CDR3 length: 16 residues. With 4 bases removed from V and 7 bases from J, the gap between germline ends came to 20 bases. Germline CDR1 reads SGDLS; CDR2 reads YYNGEE. DNA of the CDR3: TGTGCCAGCAGCCCACCTACTAAGGGGCCGGTCGGGGAGCTGTTTTTT. As protein: CASSPPTKGPVGELFF. The variable domain in full, completed from reference TRBV9 and TRBJ2-2, reads DSGVTQTPKHLITATGQRVTLRCSPRSGDLSVYWYQQSLDQGLQFLIQYYNGEERAKGNILERFSAQQFPDLHSELNLSSLELGDSALYFCASSPPTKGPVGELFFGEGSRLTVL.